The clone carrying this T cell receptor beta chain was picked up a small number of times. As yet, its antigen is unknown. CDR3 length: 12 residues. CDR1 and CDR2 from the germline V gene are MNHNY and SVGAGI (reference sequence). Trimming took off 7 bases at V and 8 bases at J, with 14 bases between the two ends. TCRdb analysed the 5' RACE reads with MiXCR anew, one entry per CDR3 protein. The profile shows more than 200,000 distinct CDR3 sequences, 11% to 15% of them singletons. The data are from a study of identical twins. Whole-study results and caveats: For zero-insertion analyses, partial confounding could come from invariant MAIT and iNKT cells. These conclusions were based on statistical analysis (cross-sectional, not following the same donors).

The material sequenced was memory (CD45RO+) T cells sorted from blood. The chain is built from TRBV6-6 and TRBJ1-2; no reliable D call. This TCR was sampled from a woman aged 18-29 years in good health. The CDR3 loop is CASIKAYAGYTF. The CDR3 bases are TGTGCCAGCATTAAAGCTTATGCGGGCTACACCTTC.